This TCR beta chain was sequenced during a study of CD4 T cells in relation to SARS-CoV-2 and coronaviruses (dated by TCRdb to the early 2020s). In the study overall: In the ViraFEST assay, PBMCs were grown with antigen for nine to eleven days, and TCR beta CDR3s were then sequenced to identify antigen-specific clonal expansions. The negative reference condition was either a culture with an HIV-1 Nef peptide pool or a culture with no peptide. Using patient-derived lymphoblastoid cell lines, the shared crossreactive spike epitopes were mapped to their HLA restriction. At the level of individual TCR clonotypes, the study evaluated whether memory CD4+ T cells crossreact between the spike proteins of SARS-CoV-2 and those of common cold coronaviruses. The Adaptive Biotechnologies TCR-sequencing kit was used for samples from a few pre-COVID donors and for the naive versus memory experiments, whereas the other data were Illumina-based. A different, Illumina-based TCR-beta assay was used to sequence expansion assays from other donors in the study.

The method behind the library was the immunoSEQ multiplex PCR assay. In the source study's methods: During preprocessing, nonproductive sequences were removed, along with CDR3s that did not begin with C, did not end with F or W, or were shorter than 7 amino acids. The MANAFEST web app was used to call antigen-specific clonotypes on the basis of expansion compared with the reference and with other culture wells. A clone was considered positive if significant expansion relative to the reference culture was observed in 2 of 3 replicate wells at an FDR below 0.05. For a clone to be considered positive, significant expansion relative to all other tandem wells and an odds ratio above 5 were also required. CDR3 homology was quantified as pairwise Levenshtein distance, calculated with the stringdist R package after three terminal residues were trimmed from each end. The source is immuneACCESS, and TCRdb retained only in-frame sequences with V and J called. Part of the clones is not carried over; for the studies checked, unresolved V genes explain less than half of this, and the remainder is unexplained. V, J and clone size reflect that table, while D and trimming were determined from the DNA. Present in this sample are around 20,000 clones, roughly 81% of which were seen just once. The top ten hold around 23% of the sample.

Points the paper makes about the study in general: Pre-pandemic and post-infection samples were not both contributed by any donor, so tracing of the source of pre-existing responses was limited. Crossreactive clones showed significantly weaker SARS-CoV-2-driven expansion than monoreactive clones, consistent with antigenic imprinting. The study was constrained by small numbers of patients and of tested TCRs. Roughly 70% of donors had memory CD4+ clonotypes that crossrecognized SARS-CoV-2 and at least one common cold coronavirus spike. Crossreactivity analysis centred on spike protein, so crossreactivity against other viral proteins was not assessed.

CD4+ T cells from unexposed donors were collected before the COVID-19 pandemic (2011-2018). After more than nine days of culture, CD4+ T cells were isolated with the EasySep CD4+ T cell isolation kit. As cell number allowed, CD4+ T cells from unexposed donors were tested for reactivity to SARS-CoV-2 S and N and to four common cold coronavirus spike pools. Two million PBMCs per well were cultured in IMDM with roughly 5% human AB serum and 8.5 to 10 IU/ml IL-2. Half of the culture medium was replaced with fresh IL-2-containing medium on days 3 and 7. Triplicate replicate wells were generally used for each peptide culture condition. The leukapheresis product used for the unexposed donors was purchased from a commercial source. Ficoll-Paque PLUS gradient centrifugation was used to isolate PBMCs from leukapheresis product or whole blood. PBMCs were either cryopreserved at -140 degrees C or used fresh in the expansion assay. The QIAamp Micro DNA Kit was used to extract genomic DNA from the CD4+ T cells.

In the germline V gene, CDR1 corresponds to SGDLS and CDR2 to YYNGEE. The CDR3 runs 14 amino acids, cysteine and phenylalanine included. Just the 42-base CDR3 DNA is kept, in frame starting at base 1. V ends up 3 bases short and J 3 bases short, with an unmatched junction base count of 2. With regard to this clone: Its recognized antigen is unknown. Base qualities are not provided; no much larger clone lies one nucleotide away.

The clonotype originates from a human donor in good health. The sample comprised CD4+ T cells from PBMCs, cultured in vitro. The rearranged segments are TRBV9 and TRBJ2-2, with TRBD1 identical over 7 junction bases. The CDR3 has the sequence CASSGTGDTGELFF. At the DNA level, the sequence is TGTGCCAGCAGCGGCACAGGGGACACCGGGGAGCTGTTTTTT.